This T cell receptor (beta chain) derives from a study of T cell repertoires in cytomegalovirus infection. About the study: Recently identified HLA-C-restricted and well-studied HLA-B-restricted CMV epitopes were used. Matching HLA type, along with CMV infection, was indicated by public TCR beta signatures. Study-level results: The study found HLA-C-restricted CMV-specific TCR beta clonotypes dominating the ex vivo response.

Germline V gene data show CDR1 as SGHTA and CDR2 as FQGNSA. V was shortened by 2 bases and J by 3 bases, with 8 bases between the two germline ends. The length of the CDR3 is 13 residues. As for this clonotype: No antigen is known for it.

TCRdb reprocessed the reads via MiXCR and lists one record per CDR3 protein. Seen here are just over 450,000 distinct CDR3 sequences, approximately 40% observed once, and the top ten hold 40% to 50%. The receptor was isolated from a human donor in good health (CMV status not recorded). Some clones in this sample may be carry-over from other donors' samples. The chain carries TRBV7-2 and TRBJ2-7; no firm D call. This sample comprised cultured PBMCs, obtained from culture after CMV antigen stimulation. The CDR3 DNA is TGTGCCAGCAGCTTATTCGGGCACTACGAGCAGTACTTC. It specifies CASSLFGHYEQYF.